This TCR beta chain appears in the sequencing data of a study of cytomegalovirus exposure and HLA in healthy donors. Findings and caveats of the study: In a later analysis, at a false discovery rate of 0.05, approximately 15,000 TCR beta sequences matched HLA alleles. CMV serostatus was the only immune exposure information that was available. Compared with the roughly 670-donor mean, an Asian-associated ancestry cluster reportedly had fewer N-insertions, according to a later analysis.

Germline V gives CDR1 SNHLY, CDR2 FYNNEI. Trimming shortened V by 2 bases and J by 2 bases, and 6 bases separated the two germline ends. This CDR3 region has 13 residues. Primers included in the PCR were 60 Vbeta and 13 Jbeta primers. The assay was immunoSEQ multiplex PCR, and TCRdb's table has in-frame clones only and misses some. The repertoire holds under 200,000 clones, with 10% to 15% as singletons. This clone was detected only a few times. Antigen: not known. The material sequenced was PBMCs. The chain links TRBV2 to TRBJ1-2; D not resolved. The receptor comes from a man aged 45-65 years in good health and CMV-seropositive. CDR3 region: CASSETRNYGYTF. The CDR3 DNA follows: TGTGCCAGCAGTGAAACCAGGAACTATGGCTACACCTTC.